Listed below are T cell receptor beta chains from one sample, sequenced in a study of T cell repertoires in cytomegalovirus infection. TCRdb fed the reads into MiXCR, producing one record per CDR3 protein. The table includes roughly 230,000 distinct CDR3 sequences, about a sixth detected once. The sample consisted of CD8+ T cells from PBMCs. The receptors here all came from a human donor in good health (CMV status not recorded). Some clones in this sample may be carry-over from other donors' samples. Both conserved end residues are trimmed from each CDR3. Fields, in order: V gene, J gene, CDR3 protein.

v_call: TRBV11-3; j_call: TRBJ2-5; cdr3_aa: ASSRWDRPETQY
v_call: TRBV6-6; j_call: TRBJ1-5; cdr3_aa: ASSYVAANQPQH
v_call: TRBV6-6; j_call: TRBJ1-2; cdr3_aa: ASSYLAGVPTDYGYT
v_call: TRBV25-1; j_call: TRBJ2-7; cdr3_aa: ASSDGNEQY
v_call: TRBV7-8; j_call: TRBJ2-1; cdr3_aa: ASSLKEGTFFYNEQF
v_call: TRBV3-1; j_call: TRBJ2-7; cdr3_aa: ASSNPGQVGEQY
v_call: TRBV12-3/TRBV12-4; j_call: TRBJ2-3; cdr3_aa: ASSQTGAPTDTQY
v_call: TRBV7-2; j_call: TRBJ1-2; cdr3_aa: ASSLEPGQGVSGYT
v_call: TRBV6-6; j_call: TRBJ2-7; cdr3_aa: ASTSQGLAGGLSSYEQY
v_call: TRBV7-9; j_call: TRBJ1-4; cdr3_aa: ASQGGLVANEKLF
v_call: TRBV12-3/TRBV12-4; j_call: TRBJ2-7; cdr3_aa: ASSFRQDHEQY
v_call: TRBV5-1; j_call: TRBJ2-3; cdr3_aa: ASSGGPTPSTDTQY
v_call: TRBV5-1; j_call: TRBJ2-7; cdr3_aa: ASSLEPGQGYYEQY
v_call: TRBV6-8; j_call: TRBJ2-5; cdr3_aa: ASSAPYQETQY
v_call: TRBV2; j_call: TRBJ2-5; cdr3_aa: ASSEAGGFRGVETQY
v_call: TRBV20-1; j_call: TRBJ2-1; cdr3_aa: SARRNLGGGNEQF
v_call: TRBV27; j_call: TRBJ1-5; cdr3_aa: ASSLSGRGFNQPQH
v_call: TRBV12-3/TRBV12-4; j_call: .; cdr3_aa: ASSFLAGAVFTDTQH
v_call: TRBV5-4; j_call: TRBJ2-7; cdr3_aa: ASSLEGQGDEQY
v_call: TRBV7-9; j_call: TRBJ1-4; cdr3_aa: ASSSDATNEKLF
v_call: TRBV7-8; j_call: TRBJ2-2; cdr3_aa: ASSLAAGAPNTGELF
v_call: TRBV12-3/TRBV12-4; j_call: TRBJ2-7; cdr3_aa: ASSLVTDSEQY
v_call: TRBV28; j_call: TRBJ2-1; cdr3_aa: ASSWGTSGGNEQF
v_call: TRBV7-2; j_call: TRBJ2-7; cdr3_aa: ASSLTGFYEQY
v_call: TRBV6-5; j_call: TRBJ2-7; cdr3_aa: ASSYSSSYEQY
v_call: TRBV6-6; j_call: TRBJ2-1; cdr3_aa: ASRRLAGEYNEQF
v_call: TRBV27; j_call: TRBJ2-7; cdr3_aa: ASTGSRNEQY
v_call: TRBV6-5; j_call: TRBJ2-7; cdr3_aa: ASYQGASYEQY
v_call: TRBV20-1; j_call: TRBJ2-1; cdr3_aa: SARGGQLGNEQF
v_call: TRBV10-3; j_call: TRBJ1-2; cdr3_aa: AISESKSRAGTAANYGYT
v_call: TRBV7-9; j_call: TRBJ2-1; cdr3_aa: ASSSQRGKKDEQF
v_call: TRBV20-1; j_call: TRBJ1-1; cdr3_aa: SAGESFPLNTEAF
v_call: TRBV12-3/TRBV12-4; j_call: TRBJ2-5; cdr3_aa: ASSSDTEETLY
v_call: TRBV7-9; j_call: TRBJ2-5; cdr3_aa: ASSLGTGTLLGETQY
v_call: TRBV12-3/TRBV12-4; j_call: TRBJ2-7; cdr3_aa: ASSFWTGRNSYEQY
v_call: TRBV2; j_call: TRBJ2-7; cdr3_aa: ASSEISGTEHSYEQY
v_call: TRBV5-6; j_call: TRBJ1-4; cdr3_aa: ASSPGGGASEKLF
v_call: TRBV19; j_call: TRBJ2-2; cdr3_aa: ASSMWRSGELF
v_call: TRBV7-9; j_call: TRBJ1-2; cdr3_aa: ASSLGIDGYT
v_call: TRBV7-8; j_call: TRBJ2-5; cdr3_aa: ASSFILKTQY
v_call: TRBV5-6; j_call: TRBJ2-1; cdr3_aa: ASSRGSSSYNEQF
v_call: TRBV12-3/TRBV12-4; j_call: TRBJ2-2; cdr3_aa: ASSRTGLTGELF
v_call: TRBV6-1; j_call: TRBJ2-1; cdr3_aa: ASSGPDRGSYNEQF
v_call: TRBV2; j_call: TRBJ2-2; cdr3_aa: ASSGTSGVVGELF
v_call: TRBV4-3; j_call: TRBJ2-7; cdr3_aa: ASSQGLAGDYEQY
v_call: TRBV7-8; j_call: TRBJ2-3; cdr3_aa: ASSSTTGLAVGDTQY
v_call: TRBV5-1; j_call: TRBJ2-1; cdr3_aa: ASSRSGISYNEQF
v_call: TRBV12-3/TRBV12-4; j_call: TRBJ2-2; cdr3_aa: ASSLAGVYPGELF
v_call: TRBV28; j_call: TRBJ2-1; cdr3_aa: ASSFTFGSPDRGRVNNEQF
v_call: TRBV7-2; j_call: TRBJ2-7; cdr3_aa: ASSFLPPGLAGGHEQY
v_call: TRBV10-3; j_call: TRBJ2-3; cdr3_aa: AISGGTSNADTQY
v_call: TRBV6-1; j_call: TRBJ2-7; cdr3_aa: ASKQGGSYEQY
v_call: TRBV28; j_call: TRBJ2-7; cdr3_aa: ASSLPLLVQY
v_call: TRBV6-5; j_call: TRBJ2-3; cdr3_aa: ASLEGSDTQY
v_call: TRBV2; j_call: TRBJ2-1; cdr3_aa: ASGATGGIYNEQF
v_call: TRBV20-1; j_call: TRBJ2-1; cdr3_aa: SAFQVLSYNEQF
v_call: TRBV6-2/TRBV6-3; j_call: TRBJ2-7; cdr3_aa: ASSFLGEQY